This T cell receptor beta chain was recovered during a study of cytomegalovirus exposure and HLA in healthy donors. About the research overall: Unique TCRs from HLA-typed donors, 85 million to 100 million of them, were held in an early data release.

Study-level points and caveats: Being productive about 90% or about 30% of the time was typical of most TCR beta V segments in an earlier analysis. Apparent HLA restriction characterized most CMV-associated TCR beta chains in a later analysis.

It was with 60 Vbeta and 13 Jbeta primers that the PCR ran. Libraries were prepared by immunoSEQ multiplex PCR; TCRdb keeps only in-frame clonotypes and omits some of them. The sample holds 100,000 to 130,000 clones, around 76% seen once. From germline, CDR1 is SEHNR and CDR2 FQNEAQ (reference sequence). The CDR3 contains 16 residues. V was trimmed by 2 bases and J by 5 bases, leaving 18 bases between them. With respect to this clone: Its antigen is not known.

The TCR was taken from a man aged 25 to 40 in good health and CMV-seropositive. The source material was PBMCs. This chain joins TRBV7-9 and TRBJ2-5, with D possibly matching TRBD2 (6 bases). The CDR3 DNA follows: TGTGCCAGCAGCTTATCCCCGGGGGTTACCGGGGAGACCCAGTACTTC. Translated: CASSLSPGVTGETQYF.